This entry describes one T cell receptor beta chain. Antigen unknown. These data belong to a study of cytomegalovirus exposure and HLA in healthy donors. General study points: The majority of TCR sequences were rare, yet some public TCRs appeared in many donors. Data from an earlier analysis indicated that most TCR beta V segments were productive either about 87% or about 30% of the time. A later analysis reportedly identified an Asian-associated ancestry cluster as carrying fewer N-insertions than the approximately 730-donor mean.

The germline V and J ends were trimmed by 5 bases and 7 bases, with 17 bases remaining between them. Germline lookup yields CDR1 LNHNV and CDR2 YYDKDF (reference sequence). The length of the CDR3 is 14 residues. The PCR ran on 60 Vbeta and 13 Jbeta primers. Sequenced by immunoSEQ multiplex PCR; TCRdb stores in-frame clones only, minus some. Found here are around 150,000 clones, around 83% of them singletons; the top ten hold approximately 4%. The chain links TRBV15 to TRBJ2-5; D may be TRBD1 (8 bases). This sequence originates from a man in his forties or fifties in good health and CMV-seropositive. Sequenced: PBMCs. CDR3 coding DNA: TGTGCCACCAGCTTAGACAGGGGAGGGGGGACCCAGTACTTC. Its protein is CATSLDRGGGTQYF.